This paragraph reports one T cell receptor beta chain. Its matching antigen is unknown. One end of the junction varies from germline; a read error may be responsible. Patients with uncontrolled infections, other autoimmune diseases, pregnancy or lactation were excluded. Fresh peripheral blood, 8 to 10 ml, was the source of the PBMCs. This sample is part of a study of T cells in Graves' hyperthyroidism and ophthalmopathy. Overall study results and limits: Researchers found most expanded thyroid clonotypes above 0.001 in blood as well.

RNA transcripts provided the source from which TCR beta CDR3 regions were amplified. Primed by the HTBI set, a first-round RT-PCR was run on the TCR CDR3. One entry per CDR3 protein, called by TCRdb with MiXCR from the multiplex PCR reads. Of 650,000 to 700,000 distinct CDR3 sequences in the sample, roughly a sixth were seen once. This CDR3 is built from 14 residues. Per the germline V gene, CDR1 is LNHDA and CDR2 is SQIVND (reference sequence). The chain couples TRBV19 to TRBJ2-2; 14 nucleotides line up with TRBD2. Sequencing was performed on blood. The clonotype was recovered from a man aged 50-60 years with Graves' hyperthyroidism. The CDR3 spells CMTSGRVNTGELFF. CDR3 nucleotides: TGCATGACTAGCGGGAGGGTGAACACCGGGGAGCTGTTTTTT.